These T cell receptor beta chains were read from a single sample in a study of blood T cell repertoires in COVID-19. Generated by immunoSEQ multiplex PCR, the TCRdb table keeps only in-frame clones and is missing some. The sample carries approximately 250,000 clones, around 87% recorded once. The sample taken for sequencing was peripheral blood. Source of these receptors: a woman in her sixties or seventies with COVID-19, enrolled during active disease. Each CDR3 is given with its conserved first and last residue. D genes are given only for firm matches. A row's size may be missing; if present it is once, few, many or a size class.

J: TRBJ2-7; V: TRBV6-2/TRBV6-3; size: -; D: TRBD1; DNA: TGTGCCAGCAGTGGGGGACAGTTTAACGAGCAGTACTTC; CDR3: CASSGGQFNEQYF
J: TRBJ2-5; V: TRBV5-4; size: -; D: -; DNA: TGTGCCAGCAGCTTGGAGGGGAGGGAGACCCAGTACTTC; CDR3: CASSLEGRETQYF
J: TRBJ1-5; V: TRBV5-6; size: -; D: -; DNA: TGTGCCAGCAGCTTGCGAGCAGGGGTGGGCAATCAGCCCCAGCATTTT; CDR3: CASSLRAGVGNQPQHF
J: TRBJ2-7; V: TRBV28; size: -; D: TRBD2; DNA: TGTGCCAGCAGTTTATCGGGCGGGAGAGGCGAGCAGTACTTC; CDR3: CASSLSGGRGEQYF
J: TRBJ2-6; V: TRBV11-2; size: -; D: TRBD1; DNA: TGTGCCAGCAGCCTACAGGGACAGATCTCTGGGGCCAACGTCCTGACTTTC; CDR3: CASSLQGQISGANVLTF
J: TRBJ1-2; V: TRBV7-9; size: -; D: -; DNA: TGTGCCAGCAGCTTAGTCAGGGGAAATAGGGGCTACACCTTC; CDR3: CASSLVRGNRGYTF
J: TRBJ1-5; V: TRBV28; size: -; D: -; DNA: TGTGCCAGCAGGGGGGCAGACAGTCCTCAGGGCAATCAGCCCCAGCATTTT; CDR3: CASRGADSPQGNQPQHF
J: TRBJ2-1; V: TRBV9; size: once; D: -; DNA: TGTGCCAGCAGCGTAGTAATAGGGGCCGGCAATGAGCAGTTCTTC; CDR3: CASSVVIGAGNEQFF
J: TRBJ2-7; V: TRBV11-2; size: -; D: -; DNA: TGTGCCAGCAGCTCACTTGACTACGAGCAGTACTTC; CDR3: CASSSLDYEQYF
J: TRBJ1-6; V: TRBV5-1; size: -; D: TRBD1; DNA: TGCGCCAGCAGCTTAGGGGACAGGGATTCACCCCTCCACTTT; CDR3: CASSLGDRDSPLHF
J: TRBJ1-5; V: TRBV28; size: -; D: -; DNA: TGTGCCAGCACAAGGGGGGGAGGGGGTCAGCCCCAGCATTTT; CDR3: CASTRGGGGQPQHF
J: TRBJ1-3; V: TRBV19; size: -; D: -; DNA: TGTGCCAGTAGCACCCGGGGGGACCGAAGAAACACCATATATTTT; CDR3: CASSTRGDRRNTIYF
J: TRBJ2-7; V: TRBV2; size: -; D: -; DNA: TGTGCCAGCAATCCCTGGGCTACCTCCTACGAGCAGTACTTC; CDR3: CASNPWATSYEQYF
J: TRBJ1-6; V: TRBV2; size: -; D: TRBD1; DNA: TGTGCCAGCAGTGGGGCAGGGGGTTCACCCCTCCACTTT; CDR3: CASSGAGGSPLHF
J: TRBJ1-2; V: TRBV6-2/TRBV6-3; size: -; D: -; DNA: TGTGCCAGCAGCGTCATTAGGGGATCTGGCGGCTACACCTTC; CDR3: CASSVIRGSGGYTF
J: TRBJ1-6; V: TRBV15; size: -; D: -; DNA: TGTGCCACCAGCAGAGTCCAGGGATCACCCCTCCACTTT; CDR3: CATSRVQGSPLHF
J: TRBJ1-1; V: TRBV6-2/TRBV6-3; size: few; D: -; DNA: TGTGCCAGCAGTTACATTCCCGGGGTGGGCACTGAAGCTTTCTTT; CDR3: CASSYIPGVGTEAFF
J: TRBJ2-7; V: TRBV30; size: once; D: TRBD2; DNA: TGTGCCTGGAGGGTACTAGCGGGAGGGGAGCAGTACTTC; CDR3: CAWRVLAGGEQYF
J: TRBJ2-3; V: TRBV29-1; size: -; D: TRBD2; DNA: TGCAGCGCATTGGGAACGGGAGCGGGATATACGCAGTATTTT; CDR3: CSALGTGAGYTQYF
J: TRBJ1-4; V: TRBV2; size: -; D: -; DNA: TGTGCCAGCAGTGCGTTCGGGTCTGACGGTGAAAAACTGTTTTTT; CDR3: CASSAFGSDGEKLFF
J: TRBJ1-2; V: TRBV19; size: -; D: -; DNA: TGTGCCAGTAGTATAGATCTGGGACAAATCTATGGCTACACCTTC; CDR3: CASSIDLGQIYGYTF
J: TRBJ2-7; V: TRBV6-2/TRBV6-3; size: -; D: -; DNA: TGTGCCAGCAGTTACCCGGCGGGCGGGCCGGGAGAGCAGTACTTC; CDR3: CASSYPAGGPGEQYF
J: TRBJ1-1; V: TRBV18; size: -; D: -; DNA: TGTGCCAGCTCACTTATGATCAGGGACACTGAAGCTTTCTTT; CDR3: CASSLMIRDTEAFF
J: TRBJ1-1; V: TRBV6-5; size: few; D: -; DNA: TGTGCCAGCAGTTACCGCCGGGGGGTTGGGGACACTGAAGCTTTCTTT; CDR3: CASSYRRGVGDTEAFF
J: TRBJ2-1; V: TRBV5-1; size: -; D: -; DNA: TGCGCCAGCAGTATCGGAGCTAGCGCGAGGGCATCCTACAATGAGCAGTTCTTC; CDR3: CASSIGASARASYNEQFF
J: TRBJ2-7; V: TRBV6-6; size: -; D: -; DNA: TGTGCCAGCAGCCAGGGGTATTCCTACGAGCAGTACTTC; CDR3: CASSQGYSYEQYF
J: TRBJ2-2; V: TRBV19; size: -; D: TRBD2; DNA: TGTGCCAGTAGCCCCCACGCCGGGGGGGGGAACACCGGGGAGCTGTTTTTT; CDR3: CASSPHAGGGNTGELFF
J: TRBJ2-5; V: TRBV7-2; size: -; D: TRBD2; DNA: TGTGCCAGCAGCCTTGGGACTAGCGGGAGAGAGACCCAGTACTTC; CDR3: CASSLGTSGRETQYF
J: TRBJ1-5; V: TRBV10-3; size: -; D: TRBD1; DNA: TGTGCCACGATGCCCGGGACAGGCGGGAAAAGGCCCCAGCATTTT; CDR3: CATMPGTGGKRPQHF
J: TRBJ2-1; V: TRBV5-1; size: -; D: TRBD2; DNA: TGCGCCAGCAGCTTCTCTAGCGGGAGGGCCAATGAGCAGTTCTTC; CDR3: CASSFSSGRANEQFF
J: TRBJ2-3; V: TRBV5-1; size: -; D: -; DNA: TGCGCCAGCAGCTTGGTCGGGGATACGCAGTATTTT; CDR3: CASSLVGDTQYF
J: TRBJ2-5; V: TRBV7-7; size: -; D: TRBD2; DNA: TGTGCCAGCGGCCGGGGACTAGCGGGAGGGGAGACCCAGTACTTC; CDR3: CASGRGLAGGETQYF
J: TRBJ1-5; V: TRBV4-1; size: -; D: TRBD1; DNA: TGCGCCAGCAGCCAAGATCGAGTGTTCGATCTATGGGACAGGGCTAATCAGCCCCAGCATTTT; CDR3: CASSQDRVFDLWDRANQPQHF
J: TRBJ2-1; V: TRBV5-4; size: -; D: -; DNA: TGTGCCAGCAGCGTTCAGGGCCCGGGGGATGAGCAGTTCTTC; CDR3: CASSVQGPGDEQFF
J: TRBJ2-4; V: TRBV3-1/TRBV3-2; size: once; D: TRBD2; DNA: TGTGCCAGCAGCCAAGAATCAATAGCGGGGAGCATTCAGTACTTC; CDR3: CASSQESIAGSIQYF
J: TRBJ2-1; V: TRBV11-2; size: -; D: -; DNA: TGTGCCAGCAGCTTAGAAGGGTGGGGGTCAGGGGTTTCCTACAATGAGCAGTTCTTC; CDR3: CASSLEGWGSGVSYNEQFF
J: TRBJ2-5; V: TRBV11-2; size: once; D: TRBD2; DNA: TGTGCCAGCAGCTTAGATCCGCGGGAGGGCCGGGAGACCCAGTACTTC; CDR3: CASSLDPREGRETQYF
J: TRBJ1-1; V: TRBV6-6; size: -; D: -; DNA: TGTGCCAGCCGAGCCAGGGAAGCAGTTGAAGCTTTCTTT; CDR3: CASRAREAVEAFF
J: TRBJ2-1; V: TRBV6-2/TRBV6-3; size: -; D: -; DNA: TGTGCCAGCAGTCCCACAACCAATGAGCAGTTCTTC; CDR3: CASSPTTNEQFF
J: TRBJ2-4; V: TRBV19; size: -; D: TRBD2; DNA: TGTGCCAGTAGTATCGGCGGGAGGGCCGGAGACATTCAGTACTTC; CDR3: CASSIGGRAGDIQYF
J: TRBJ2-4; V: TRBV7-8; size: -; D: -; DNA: TGTGCCAGCAGCTTAGGGGGGGAGAAAAACATTCAGTACTTC; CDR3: CASSLGGEKNIQYF
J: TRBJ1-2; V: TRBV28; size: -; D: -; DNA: TGTGCCAGCAGTTTAATCCGGGGGGGTAACTATGGCTACACCTTC; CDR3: CASSLIRGGNYGYTF
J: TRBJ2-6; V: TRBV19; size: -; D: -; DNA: TGTGCCAGTAGTATCGGACTCTCCTCTGGGGCCAACGTCCTGACTTTC; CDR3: CASSIGLSSGANVLTF
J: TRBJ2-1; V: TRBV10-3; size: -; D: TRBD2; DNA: TGTGCCATCAGTGTGACTAGCGGGGAAGAGCAGTTCTTC; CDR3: CAISVTSGEEQFF